Below are 2 T cell receptor beta chains sequenced from a single sample in a study of Siglec-9 on CD8 T cells in melanoma. Clones were sequenced by immunoSEQ multiplex PCR, and TCRdb holds only the in-frame ones, with some missing. The sample has approximately 39,000 clones, roughly 80% seen once. The sequenced material came from Siglec-9- CD8+ T cells sorted from blood. All receptors come from a human donor in good health.

There are a few counts of this clone. The genes are TRBV18 and TRBJ1-1; D gene ambiguous. The germline CDR1 and CDR2 sequences are KGHSH and LQKENI. The CDR3 consists of 15 residues. V lost 0 bases and J lost 2, with 10 bases in between. The CDR3 nucleotides are TGTGCCAGCTCACCACCAGTCCGAATAAACACTGAAGCTTTCTTT. Its protein is CASSPPVRINTEAFF.

The V and J genes are TRBV2 and TRBJ2-2; 7 positions match TRBD2. Losses at the gene ends were 11 bases for V and 6 bases for J; bases not matched to a gene: 6. From germline, CDR1 is SNHLY and CDR2 FYNNEI. The CDR3 extends over 12 amino acids. CDR3 sequence reads: CAPKRGSGELFF. CDR3 sequence (DNA): TGTGCCCCGAAGCGGGGATCCGGGGAGCTGTTTTTT.